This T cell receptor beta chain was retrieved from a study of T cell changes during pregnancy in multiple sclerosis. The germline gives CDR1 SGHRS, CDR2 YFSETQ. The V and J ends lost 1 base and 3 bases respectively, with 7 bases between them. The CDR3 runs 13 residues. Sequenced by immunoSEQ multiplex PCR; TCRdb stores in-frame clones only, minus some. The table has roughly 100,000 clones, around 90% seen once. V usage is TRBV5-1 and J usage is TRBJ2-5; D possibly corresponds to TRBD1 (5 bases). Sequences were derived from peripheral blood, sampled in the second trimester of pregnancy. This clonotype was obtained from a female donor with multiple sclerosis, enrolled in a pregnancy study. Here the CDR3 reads CASSLTGEETQYF. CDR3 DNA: TGCGCCAGCAGCTTGACAGGAGAAGAGACCCAGTACTTC.